This T cell receptor (beta chain) was documented in a study of T cells in Graves' hyperthyroidism and ophthalmopathy. Overall study findings and caveats: Separating ophthalmopathy from stable hyperthyroidism was achieved by a 13 V-J model.

Of note for this clonotype: As yet, its antigen is unknown. A much bigger clone sits one base away, suggesting this may be a read error.

There are 15 residues in the CDR3. The V gene's germline CDR1 is KGHSH and CDR2 LQKENI. V was pared by 8 bases and J by 1 base, with 8 bases of the junction left unmatched. The investigators amplified TCR beta CDR3 regions from RNA transcripts. Using the HTBI primer set, a first-round RT-PCR was run on the TCR CDR3. In TCRdb, the multiplex PCR reads were re-called with MiXCR into one record per CDR3 protein. The table records under 300,000 distinct CDR3 sequences, 13% of them present only once. The J gene is TRBJ2-7, the V gene TRBV18, with 10 positions matching TRBD2. Sequencing input: blood. This sequence originates from a woman in her twenties or thirties with Graves' hyperthyroidism that later progressed to Graves' ophthalmopathy. This CDR3 is CASPGLAGDSYEQYF. Written as DNA, the CDR3 is TGTGCCAGCCCAGGTCTAGCGGGAGATTCCTACGAGCAGTACTTC.